This T cell receptor (beta chain) derives from a study of blood T cell repertoires in COVID-19. The length of the CDR3 is 15 residues. The junction had 7 bases not matched to a gene; V was cut back by 4 bases and J by 0 bases. The germline V gene has CDR1 SGHNT and CDR2 YYREEE (reference sequence). TCRdb's table, derived via immunoSEQ multiplex PCR, lists solely in-frame clones and lacks some. Here the sample spans over 45,000 clones, approximately 84% being singletons. The sequence was obtained from a man between 65 and 85 years old with active COVID-19. Source material: peripheral blood. The chain recombines TRBV5-4 with TRBJ2-7; 7 bases align to TRBD2. The CDR3 DNA reads TGTGCCAGCAGCCCTCAAAGCGGGGTCTCCTACGAGCAGTACTTC. Amino acid sequence: CASSPQSGVSYEQYF.